The T cell receptor beta chain under discussion was sequenced for a study of response to subunit inactivated influenza vaccine. Germline V gene data show CDR1 as SGHDT and CDR2 as YYEEEE. Losses at the gene ends were 4 bases for V and 4 bases for J; bases not matched to a gene: 9. The CDR3 loop spans 17 amino acids. Study outcomes and limitations: Authors suggested that a seasonal influenza vaccination recruits few new T cells each time.

In the case of this clonotype: What it binds is not known.

Using its own MiXCR run on the RT-PCR reads, TCRdb lists one record per CDR3 protein. This sample carries roughly 700,000 distinct CDR3 sequences, 14% of them seen once, and the ten largest clones take around 6.5%. The sequence was obtained from a man aged 50-59 years who received an inactivated influenza vaccine. Sequencing used PBMCs from blood, obtained around two weeks before vaccination. The gene calls are TRBV5-6 and TRBJ2-1; 12 bases agree with TRBD2. Here the CDR3 reads CASSTGLAGRVYNEQFF. Here the CDR3 DNA reads TGTGCCAGCAGCACCGGACTAGCGGGAAGAGTATACAATGAGCAGTTCTTC.